The source of this TCR beta chain is a study of blood T cells in healthy people across ages. General study points: Measured against age, TCR beta diversity per million T cells decreased in a roughly linear manner. Diversity figures based on one million T cells were deemed too low.

In its sample, this clonotype was seen many times. Its antigen is still unknown. Trimming removed 3 bases from V and 7 bases from J; junction bases left unmatched: 6. Looked up from germline, CDR1 is GTSNPN and CDR2 is SVGIG (reference sequence). This CDR3 has 13 amino acids. It was with a sample-barcoded 5' primer and a J-beta primer mix that a second PCR of roughly 7 to 11 cycles was run. TCRdb processed the 5' RACE reads anew with MiXCR; each CDR3 protein has one entry. The table records some 640,000 distinct CDR3 sequences, approximately 30% of them present only once. PBMCs, at least 6 million per sample, were isolated. With each sample, at least 5.5 micrograms of total RNA were extracted.

Sequencing was carried out using blood. The chain is built from TRBV30 and TRBJ2-1; 7 bases match TRBD1. The sequence came from an elderly woman in good health. CDR3 nucleotide sequence: TGTGCCTGGAGCAGGGGGTCGGGGAATGAGCAGTTCTTC. It translates to CAWSRGSGNEQFF.